Shown below are 23 T cell receptor beta chains from a single sample sequenced in a study of Graves' ophthalmopathy and Graves' hyperthyroidism. Amplification from RNA transcripts yielded the TCR beta CDR3 regions. Second-round multiplex PCR came after a first-round RT-PCR that employed HTBI primers. TCRdb independently ran MiXCR on the multiplex PCR reads; one entry per CDR3 protein. The sample has over a million distinct CDR3 sequences, 35% to 40% seen once. The sequenced sample consisted of peripheral blood or thyroid tissue (not recorded which). The origin of the receptors is an adult man with Graves' hyperthyroidism.

The chain joins TRBV6-5 to TRBJ1-2; no reliable D call. The CDR3 totals 14 residues. Germline CDR1 is MNHEY and CDR2 is SVGAGI. V lost 5 bases and J 0 bases, leaving 10 bases between the germline ends. CDR3 nucleotides: TGTGCCAGCAGTCGGACGTCAGCTAACTATGGCTACACCTTC. This sequence encodes CASSRTSANYGYTF.

This clonotype was counted many times. V is TRBV20-1 and J is TRBJ1-2; 7 nucleotides line up with TRBD1. This CDR3 region has 10 residues. The J segment lost 8 bases and the V segment lost 6 bases, leaving 3 bases of the junction unmatched. In germline, CDR1 is DFQATT, CDR2 SNEGSKA (reference sequence). CDR3 protein: CSAQGVGYTF. In DNA form, the CDR3 reads TGCAGTGCCCAGGGGGTCGGCTACACCTTC.

The chain employs TRBV15 and TRBJ1-1; D gene ambiguous. Germline V gives CDR1 LNHNV, CDR2 YYDKDF (reference sequence). The CDR3 extends over 16 amino acids. V lost 3 bases and J 0 bases, leaving 14 bases between the germline ends. The CDR3 spells CATSRPNSDLNTEAFF. The CDR3 DNA is TGTGCCACCAGCAGGCCAAATTCGGACCTGAACACTGAAGCTTTCTTT.

This rearrangement joins TRBV29-1 to TRBJ1-2; TRBD1 matches at 7 bases. The CDR3 is made up of 12 amino acids. V was clipped by 4 bases and J by 7 bases; unmatched bases: 6. The germline V gene encodes CDR1 SQVTM and CDR2 ANQGSEA. CDR3 region: CSVGEGARGYTF. CDR3 bases: TGCAGCGTTGGGGAGGGGGCGCGTGGCTACACCTTC.

V is TRBV29-1 and J is TRBJ2-7; 11 bases line up with TRBD2. Germline V gives CDR1 SQVTM, CDR2 ANQGSEA. CDR3 length: 18 amino acids. V shed 3 bases and J 5 bases; nucleotides not matched to a gene: 18. DNA of the CDR3: TGCAGCGTTGACCCCGGGACAGGAAGACTAGCGGGATCTGACGAGCAGTACTTC. Amino acid sequence: CSVDPGTGRLAGSDEQYF.

The CDR3 DNA sequence: TGTGCCAGCAGAGCGGGACAGGGGGCTCAGCCCCAGCATTTT. Translating gives CASRAGQGAQPQHF. This chain links TRBV2 with TRBJ1-5; TRBD1 aligns across 12 bases. This CDR3 has 14 amino acids. Germline trimming cut 6 bases from V and 6 bases from J; bases unmatched to any gene: 3. Looked up from germline, CDR1 is SNHLY and CDR2 is FYNNEI.

The rearrangement links TRBV7-9 to TRBJ2-7, with D perhaps TRBD1 or TRBD2 (5 bases each). The CDR3 extends over 13 amino acids. V was pared by 5 bases and J by 8 bases, with 16 bases between. Germline V lookup: CDR1 SEHNR, CDR2 FQNEAQ (reference sequence). The CDR3 here is CASSQMRGSQQYF. In DNA, the CDR3 is TGTGCCAGCAGCCAAATGAGGGGAAGTCAGCAGTACTTC.

The chain combines TRBV29-1 with TRBJ2-5; D may be TRBD2 (6 bases). V was shortened by 7 bases and J by 5 bases, with 11 bases between the two germline ends. This CDR3 contains 11 residues. Germline-derived CDR1 and CDR2 are SQVTM and ANQGSEA. CDR3: CSGRAEETQYF. The CDR3 DNA follows: TGCAGCGGGAGGGCCGAGGAGACCCAGTACTTC.

The chain combines TRBV12-3 or TRBV12-4 with TRBJ1-2, with D possibly TRBD1 on 6 matching bases. This CDR3 region has 14 residues. With 6 bases removed from V and 4 bases from J, the gap between germline ends came to 15 bases. CDR3: CASSWMTGFYGYTF. CDR3 DNA: TGTGCCAGCAGCTGGATGACAGGATTCTATGGCTACACCTTC.

This clonotype showed up many times. The rearrangement uses TRBV5-6 and TRBJ2-2, with 8 positions matching TRBD1. This CDR3 spans 13 amino acids. Germline CDR1 and CDR2: SGHDT and YYEEEE. V shed 4 bases and J 6 bases; nucleotides not matched to a gene: 2. As DNA, the CDR3 is TGTGCCAGCAGCGTGACAGGGGCCGGGGAGCTGTTTTTT. It codes for CASSVTGAGELFF.

The chain is built from TRBV29-1 and TRBJ2-5; 8 bases agree with TRBD2. With V trimmed by 4 bases and J by 4 bases, 8 bases remained unmatched. CDR1 and CDR2 (germline): SQVTM, ANQGSEA. This CDR3 contains 14 residues. CDR3 DNA sequence: TGCAGCGTTGTGACGGGAGGGACTCGAGAGACCCAGTACTTC. It specifies CSVVTGGTRETQYF. Based on the CDR3 plus reference TRBV29-1 and TRBJ2-5, the full variable domain is SAVISQKPSRDICQRGTSLTIQCQVDSQVTMMFWYRQQPGQSLTLIATANQGSEATYESGFVIDKFPISRPNLTFSTLTVSNMSPEDSSIYLCSVVTGGTRETQYFGPGTRLLVL.

This clonotype was seen many times. The chain employs TRBV12-3 or TRBV12-4 and TRBJ2-5; 9 bases fit TRBD1. This CDR3 is built from 14 residues. The V and J ends lost 5 bases and 5 bases, in that order; junction bases with no gene match: 6. CDR3 sequence reads: CASSHGTGSETQYF. CDR3 nucleotides: TGTGCCAGCAGTCACGGGACAGGGAGTGAGACCCAGTACTTC.

This clonotype has more than one count but fewer than ten. The V gene is TRBV5-1, the J gene TRBJ1-2, with D tentatively TRBD1 (6 bases). The CDR3 has 14 residues. CDR1 is SGHRS and CDR2 is YFSETQ in the germline V gene. Trimming cost V 0 bases and J 5 bases, with 11 bases left between them. DNA for the CDR3: TGCGCCAGCAGCTTGGGACAGGCCGAATATGGCTACACCTTC. It yields the protein CASSLGQAEYGYTF.

Turning to this clonotype: One end of the junction varies from germline; a read error may be responsible. This chain joins TRBV20-1 and TRBJ2-5; D unresolved. Germline V gene lookup returns CDR1 DFQATT and CDR2 SNEGSKA (reference sequence). The CDR3 consists of 14 residues. In DNA form, the CDR3 reads TGCAGTGCCCGGAGTGGGTTGTCTGAAGAGACCCATTACTTC. Amino acid sequence: CSARSGLSEETHYF.

This clonotype was recorded a few times. The gene calls are TRBV12-3 or TRBV12-4 and TRBJ1-6; no clear D. V was pared by 2 bases and J by 10 bases, with 12 bases between. The length of the CDR3 is 14 residues. This chain's CDR3 is CASSLMATGSPLHF. CDR3 in DNA: TGTGCCAGCAGTTTAATGGCCACCGGCTCACCCCTCCACTTT.

The CDR3 DNA reads TGCGCCAGCAATCAGGGTTCTATGCGGATGAACACTGAAGCTTTCTTT. Encoded protein: CASNQGSMRMNTEAFF. The chain employs TRBV5-1 and TRBJ1-1, with TRBD1 as a possible D gene (5 bases). The CDR3 contains 16 residues. With 6 bases removed from V and 0 bases from J, the gap between germline ends came to 18 bases. The V gene's germline CDR1 is SGHRS and CDR2 YFSETQ.

In this sample, this clonotype turned up a few times. The V and J genes are TRBV5-6 and TRBJ2-7, with D tentatively TRBD2 (6 bases). This CDR3 comprises 14 residues. The germline gives CDR1 SGHDT, CDR2 YYEEEE. V lost 0 bases and J lost 3, with 10 bases in between. The CDR3 sequence is CASSLVASDYEQYF. CDR3 in DNA: TGTGCCAGCAGCTTGGTGGCTAGCGACTACGAGCAGTACTTC.

The chain uses TRBV7-4 and TRBJ1-4; a possible D gene is TRBD1 (6 bases). V was pared by 1 base and J by 12 bases, with 18 bases between. This CDR3 spans 15 amino acids. Germline CDR1 SGHVT, CDR2 SQSDAQ. The CDR3: CASSLGGPRRGELFF. CDR3 coding DNA: TGTGCCAGCAGCTTAGGGGGTCCCCGCAGGGGTGAACTGTTTTTT.

The chain carries TRBV9 and TRBJ1-5; 7 positions match TRBD1. Germline CDR1 SGDLS, CDR2 YYNGEE. V trimming: 5 bases; J trimming: 0 bases; junction bases outside the gene matches: 5. This CDR3 spans 15 amino acids. CDR3 sequence reads: CASSVGQNSNQPQHF. The CDR3, as DNA: TGTGCCAGCAGTGTGGGACAGAATAGCAATCAGCCCCAGCATTTT.

The sample holds a few counts of this clonotype. This chain links TRBV7-3 with TRBJ1-2; D is unclear. With 6 bases removed from V and 4 bases from J, the gap between germline ends came to 18 bases. This CDR3 comprises 15 residues. Germline V gene lookup returns CDR1 SGHTA and CDR2 FQGTGA. This chain's CDR3 is CASSFNDRWTYGYTF. As DNA, the CDR3 is TGTGCCAGCAGTTTCAATGATCGATGGACCTATGGCTACACCTTC.

This clonotype was detected many times. This chain links TRBV10-3 with TRBJ2-2, with a possible D match to TRBD1 (6 bases). Germline-derived CDR1 and CDR2 are ENHRY and SYGVKD. V was trimmed by 11 bases and J by 5 bases, leaving 15 bases between them. This CDR3 is 13 amino acids long. CDR3 region: CAVGAGVTGELFF. The CDR3 nucleotides are TGTGCCGTCGGCGCAGGGGTTACCGGGGAGCTGTTTTTT.

On this clonotype: This is likely a read error, given that the CDR3 carries no conserved phenylalanine or tryptophan at its end. This chain joins TRBV9 and TRBJ2-6; D might be TRBD2 (6 bases). V was shortened by 4 bases and J by 1 base, with 18 bases between the two germline ends. Germline assignment: CDR1 SGDLS and CDR2 YYNGEE. The CDR3 sequence is 18 residues long. The CDR3 DNA is TGTGCCAGCAGCCAAGCCGGGAGAAGTACGTCTGGGGCCAACGTCCTGACTCCA. Amino acids: CASSQAGRSTSGANVLTP.

This clonotype was seen a few times. This chain links TRBV7-6 with TRBJ2-1; D unclear. This CDR3 spans 16 amino acids. Germline CDR1 SGHVS, CDR2 FNYEAQ. Trimming stripped 5 bases from V and 5 bases from J, with 19 bases between. CDR3 nucleotide sequence: TGTGCCAGCAGCCCCCCCGCCGTCGGTGGGGACAATGAGCAGTTCTTC. This encodes CASSPPAVGGDNEQFF.